This T cell receptor beta chain came from a study of T cells in Graves' hyperthyroidism and ophthalmopathy. The wider study: Initial diagnosis, before any treatment, was when peripheral blood was collected.

Points from the study as a whole: Also found in blood were most expanded thyroid clonotypes above 0.001.

This clonotype came up many times. Its antigen is not identified. Germline V gene sequence: CDR1 SGHTA, CDR2 FQGTGA. The ends lost 2 bases at V and 7 bases at J; junction bases unmatched: 12. This CDR3 region has 17 residues. TCR beta CDR3 regions were amplified from RNA transcripts. An initial round of RT-PCR targeting the TCR CDR3 relied on the HTBI primer set. TCRdb called the multiplex PCR reads again in MiXCR, with one record for every CDR3 protein. The table records roughly 300,000 distinct CDR3 sequences, 15% to 20% of them present only once. Patients counted as stable if ophthalmopathy did not develop within 18 months. Lactation, pregnancy, other autoimmune disease or uncontrolled infection excluded patients.

The sample taken for sequencing was blood. This sequence joins TRBV7-3 and TRBJ2-3, with 10 bases that match TRBD2. The origin of this receptor is a woman between 45 and 65 years old with Graves' hyperthyroidism. The CDR3 region has the DNA TGTGCCAGCAGCTTAGAATCACTAGCGGGGCGACTACATACGCAGTATTTT. Residues: CASSLESLAGRLHTQYF.